This T cell receptor (beta chain) was observed in a study of human T cells and chemical hapten exposure. For the study at large: Donors were sensitized with 2% DPC on the upper inner arm. Small discrepancies in pooled library volume mainly accounted for the varying TCR yields per sample.

The library tagged each cDNA molecule with unique molecular identifiers. TCRdb itself ran the RACE reads through MiXCR, one entry per CDR3 protein. The data contain about 84,000 distinct CDR3 sequences, about 9.4% of them singletons. Time point reported: patch test 2, 6 weeks after DPC sensitization. Sample treatment: therapeutic diphenylcyclopropenone sensitization with weekly scalp DPC. CDR1 is GTSNPN, CDR2 SVGIG, per germline (reference sequence). This CDR3 is built from 14 residues. J was trimmed by 1 base and V by 2 bases; bases with no gene match: 3. This receptor was taken from a woman in her fifties or sixties with alopecia areata. Some clones in this sample may be carry-over from other donors' samples. The material was whole blood, obtained in connection with sensitization to the hapten diphenylcyclopropenone (DPC). V and J are TRBV30 and TRBJ1-1; 8 positions agree with TRBD1. The CDR3 DNA sequence: TGTGCCTGGAGTAAAGGGACAGGGAACACTGAAGCTTTCTTT. Its protein product is CAWSKGTGNTEAFF.